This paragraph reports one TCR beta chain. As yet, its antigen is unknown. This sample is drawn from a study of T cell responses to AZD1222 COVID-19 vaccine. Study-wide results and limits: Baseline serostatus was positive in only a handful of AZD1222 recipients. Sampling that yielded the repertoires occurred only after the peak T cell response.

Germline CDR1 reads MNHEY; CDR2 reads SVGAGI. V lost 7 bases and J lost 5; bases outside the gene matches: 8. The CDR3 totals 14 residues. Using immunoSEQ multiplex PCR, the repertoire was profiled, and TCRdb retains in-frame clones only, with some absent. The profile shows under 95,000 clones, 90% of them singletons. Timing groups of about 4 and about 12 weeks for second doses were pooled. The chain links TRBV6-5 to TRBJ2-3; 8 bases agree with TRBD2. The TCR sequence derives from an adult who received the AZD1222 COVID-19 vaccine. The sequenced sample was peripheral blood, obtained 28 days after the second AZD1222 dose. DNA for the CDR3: TGTGCCAGCACCCACGGGGGGGCCCAAGATACGCAGTATTTT. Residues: CASTHGGAQDTQYF.